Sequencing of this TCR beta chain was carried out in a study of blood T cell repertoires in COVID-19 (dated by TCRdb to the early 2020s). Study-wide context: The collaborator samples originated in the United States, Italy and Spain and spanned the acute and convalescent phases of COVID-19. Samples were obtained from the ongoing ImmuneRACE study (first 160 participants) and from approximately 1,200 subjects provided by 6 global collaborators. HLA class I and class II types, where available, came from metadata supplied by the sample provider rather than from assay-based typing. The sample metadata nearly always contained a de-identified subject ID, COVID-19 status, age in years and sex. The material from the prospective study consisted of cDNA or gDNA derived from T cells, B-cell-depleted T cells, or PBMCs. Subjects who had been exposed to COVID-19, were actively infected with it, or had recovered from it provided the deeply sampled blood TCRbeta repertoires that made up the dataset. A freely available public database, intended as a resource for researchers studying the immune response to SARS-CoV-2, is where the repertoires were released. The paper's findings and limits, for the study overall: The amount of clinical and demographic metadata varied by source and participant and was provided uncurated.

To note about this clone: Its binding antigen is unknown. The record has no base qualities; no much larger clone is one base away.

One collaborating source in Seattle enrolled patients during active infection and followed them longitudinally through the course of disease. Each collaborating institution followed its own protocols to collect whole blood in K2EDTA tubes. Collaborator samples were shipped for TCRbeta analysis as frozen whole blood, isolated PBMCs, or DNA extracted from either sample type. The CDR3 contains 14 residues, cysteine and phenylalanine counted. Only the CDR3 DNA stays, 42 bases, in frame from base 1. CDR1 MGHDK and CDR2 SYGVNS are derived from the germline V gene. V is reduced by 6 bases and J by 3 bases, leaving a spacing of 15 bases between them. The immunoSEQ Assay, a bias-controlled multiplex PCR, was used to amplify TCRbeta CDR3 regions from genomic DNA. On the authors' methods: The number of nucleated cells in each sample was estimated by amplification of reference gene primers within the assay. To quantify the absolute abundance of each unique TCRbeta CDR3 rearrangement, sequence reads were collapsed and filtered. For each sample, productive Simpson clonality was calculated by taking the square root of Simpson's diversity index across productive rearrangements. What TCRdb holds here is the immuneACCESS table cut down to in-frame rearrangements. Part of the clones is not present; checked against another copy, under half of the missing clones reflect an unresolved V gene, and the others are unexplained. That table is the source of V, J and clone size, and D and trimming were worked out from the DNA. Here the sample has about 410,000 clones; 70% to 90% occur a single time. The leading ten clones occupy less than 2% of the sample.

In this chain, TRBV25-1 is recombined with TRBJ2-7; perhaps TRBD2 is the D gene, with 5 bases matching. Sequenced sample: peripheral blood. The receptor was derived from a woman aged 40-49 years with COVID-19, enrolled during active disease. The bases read TGTGCCAGCAGGCCGGCAGGAGACTACTACGAGCAGTACTTC. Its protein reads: CASRPAGDYYEQYF.